The count of the clone carrying this T cell receptor (beta chain) is one. Its specificity is not known. The data originate from a study of PD-1 blockade in classical Hodgkin lymphoma. Germline V gene lookup returns CDR1 MNHNS and CDR2 SASEGT. V trimming: 4 bases; J trimming: 8 bases; junction bases outside the gene matches: 8. There are 15 residues in the CDR3. Study results and limitations: Reported baseline diversity: healthy donors highest, relapsed/refractory patients lowest. CD8+ TCR diversity did not rise significantly by C4D1, unlike CD4+.

The assay was immunoSEQ multiplex PCR, and TCRdb's table has in-frame clones only and misses some. In the table there are 9,500 to 13,000 clones, roughly 72% of which are singletons. Noted time point: cycle 4 day 1 (C4D1), after 6 weeks of nivolumab. Autologous stem cell transplantation was followed by relapse in every patient, and brentuximab vedotin exposure varied. With magnetic negative selection, CD4+ T cells were purified from PBMCs that had been thawed. The clonotype originates from a human donor with classical Hodgkin lymphoma. The J gene is TRBJ2-1, the V gene TRBV6-1; 10 bases map to TRBD1. This specimen consisted of CD4+ T cells from blood, obtained before the fourth cycle of nivolumab. In DNA, the CDR3 is TGTGCCAGCAGTGGGACAGGGGGTTCTATTGATGAGCAGTTCTTC. It is translated as CASSGTGGSIDEQFF.